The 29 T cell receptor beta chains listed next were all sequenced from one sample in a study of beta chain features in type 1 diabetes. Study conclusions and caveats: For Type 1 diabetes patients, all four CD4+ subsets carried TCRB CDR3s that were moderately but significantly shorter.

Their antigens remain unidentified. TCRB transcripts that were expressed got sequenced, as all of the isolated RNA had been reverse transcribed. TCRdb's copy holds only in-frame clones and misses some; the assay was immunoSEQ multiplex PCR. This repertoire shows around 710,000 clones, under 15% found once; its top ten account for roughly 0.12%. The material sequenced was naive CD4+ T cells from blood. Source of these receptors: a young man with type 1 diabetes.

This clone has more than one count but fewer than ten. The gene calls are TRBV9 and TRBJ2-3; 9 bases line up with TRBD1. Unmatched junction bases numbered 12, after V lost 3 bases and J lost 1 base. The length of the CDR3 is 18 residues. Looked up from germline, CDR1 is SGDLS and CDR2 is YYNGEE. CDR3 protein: CASSAGYRGQFGTDTQYF. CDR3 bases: TGTGCCAGCAGCGCGGGTTACAGGGGGCAATTTGGCACAGATACGCAGTATTTT.

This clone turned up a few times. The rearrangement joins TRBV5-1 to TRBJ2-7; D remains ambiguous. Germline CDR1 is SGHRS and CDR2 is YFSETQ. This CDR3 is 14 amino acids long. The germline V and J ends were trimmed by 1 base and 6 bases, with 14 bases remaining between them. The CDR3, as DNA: TGCGCCAGCAGCTTGCAAGGACGGCCCTCCGAGCAGTACTTC. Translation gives CASSLQGRPSEQYF.

This CDR3 is CASSLGLVPGGRGYTF. The CDR3 nucleotides are TGCGCCAGCAGCTTGGGTTTAGTCCCAGGGGGCCGTGGCTACACCTTC. This chain joins TRBV5-1 and TRBJ1-2; 8 bases are shared with TRBD1. This CDR3 is 16 amino acids long. Germline V lookup: CDR1 SGHRS, CDR2 YFSETQ. V was pared by 0 bases and J by 7 bases, with 11 bases of the junction left unmatched.

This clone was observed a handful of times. The CDR3 loop reads CAISETMNTEAFF. Written as DNA, the CDR3 is TGTGCCATCAGTGAGACCATGAACACTGAAGCTTTCTTT. The V gene is TRBV10-3, the J gene TRBJ1-1, with no clear D. Germline V gene data show CDR1 as ENHRY and CDR2 as SYGVKD. Trimming removed 2 bases from V and 0 bases from J, with 4 bases in between. The CDR3 has 13 amino acids.

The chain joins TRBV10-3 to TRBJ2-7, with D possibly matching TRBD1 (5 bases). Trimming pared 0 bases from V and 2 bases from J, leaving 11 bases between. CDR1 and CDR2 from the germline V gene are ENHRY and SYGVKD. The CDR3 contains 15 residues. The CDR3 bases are TGTGCCATCAGTGAGTCAAGGGGCCTAACCTACGAGCAGTACTTC. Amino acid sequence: CAISESRGLTYEQYF.

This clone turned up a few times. CDR3 DNA sequence: TGTGCCAGCAGCTACCCGAGGAGCGGGGCGAACACCGGGGAGCTGTTTTTT. Its protein product is CASSYPRSGANTGELFF. The rearrangement uses TRBV7-9 and TRBJ2-2; TRBD2 matches at 7 bases. Germline V CDR1 and CDR2: SEHNR, FQNEAQ (reference sequence). The J segment lost 0 bases and the V segment lost 4 bases, leaving 8 bases of the junction unmatched. The CDR3 is made up of 17 amino acids.

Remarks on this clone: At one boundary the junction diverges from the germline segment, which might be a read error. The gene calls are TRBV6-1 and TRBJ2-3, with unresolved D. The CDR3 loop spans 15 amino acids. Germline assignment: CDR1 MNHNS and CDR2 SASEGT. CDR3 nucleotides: TGTGCCATCAGTGAGTCGAGAGGAAGAGCAGATACGCAGTATTTT. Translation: CAISESRGRADTQYF.

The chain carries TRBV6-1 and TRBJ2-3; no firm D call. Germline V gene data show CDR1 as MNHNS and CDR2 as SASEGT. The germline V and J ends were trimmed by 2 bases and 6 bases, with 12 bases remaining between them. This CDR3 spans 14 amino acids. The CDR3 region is CASSELTRPDTQYF. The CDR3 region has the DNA TGTGCCAGCAGTGAACTCACCAGGCCGGATACGCAGTATTTT.

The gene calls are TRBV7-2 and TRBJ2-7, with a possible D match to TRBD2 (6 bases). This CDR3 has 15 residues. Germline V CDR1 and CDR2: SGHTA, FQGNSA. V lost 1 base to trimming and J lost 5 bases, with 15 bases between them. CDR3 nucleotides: TGTGCCAGCAGCTTAGGTCCGGAGGGGATCAACGAGCAGTACTTC. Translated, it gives CASSLGPEGINEQYF.

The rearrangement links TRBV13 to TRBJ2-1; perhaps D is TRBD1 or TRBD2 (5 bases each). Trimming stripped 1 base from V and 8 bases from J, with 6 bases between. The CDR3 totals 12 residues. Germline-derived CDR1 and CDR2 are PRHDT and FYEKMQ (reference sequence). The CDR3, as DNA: TGTGCCAGCAGCTTAGTGGGGGATGAGCAGTTCTTC. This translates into CASSLVGDEQFF. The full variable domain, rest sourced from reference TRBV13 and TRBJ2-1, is AAGVIQSPRHLIKEKRETATLKCYPIPRHDTVYWYQQGPGQDPQFLISFYEKMQSDKGSIPDRFSAQQFSDYHSELNMSSLELGDSALYFCASSLVGDEQFFGPGTRLTVL.

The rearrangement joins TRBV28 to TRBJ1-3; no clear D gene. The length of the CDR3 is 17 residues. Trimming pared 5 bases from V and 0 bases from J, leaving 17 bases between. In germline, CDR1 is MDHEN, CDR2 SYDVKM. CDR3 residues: CASSPHASLLSGNTIYF. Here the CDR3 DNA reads TGTGCCAGCAGTCCTCACGCAAGTCTACTCTCTGGAAACACCATATATTTT. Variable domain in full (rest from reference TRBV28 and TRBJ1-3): DVKVTQSSRYLVKRTGEKVFLECVQDMDHENMFWYRQDPGLGLRLIYFSYDVKMKEKGDIPEGYSVSREKKERFSLILESASTNQTSMYLCASSPHASLLSGNTIYFGEGSWLTVV.

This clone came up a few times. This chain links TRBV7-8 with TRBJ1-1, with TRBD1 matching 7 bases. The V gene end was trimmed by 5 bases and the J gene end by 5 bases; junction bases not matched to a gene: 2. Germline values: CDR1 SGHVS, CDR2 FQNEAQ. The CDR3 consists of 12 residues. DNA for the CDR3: TGTGCCAGCAGCAAACAGGGGACTGAAGCTTTCTTT. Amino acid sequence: CASSKQGTEAFF.

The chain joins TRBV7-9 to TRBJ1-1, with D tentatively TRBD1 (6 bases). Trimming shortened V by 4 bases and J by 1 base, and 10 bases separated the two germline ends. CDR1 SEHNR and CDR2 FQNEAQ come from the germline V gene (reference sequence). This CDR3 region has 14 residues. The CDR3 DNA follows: TGTGCCAGCAGCTCATTGGGACAGAACACTGAAGCTTTCTTT. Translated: CASSSLGQNTEAFF.

The CDR3 DNA reads TGTGCCAGCAGCTTAATCTCAGCGGGGGTGGACTACAATGAGCAGTTCTTC. It specifies CASSLISAGVDYNEQFF. The chain links TRBV7-8 to TRBJ2-1, with TRBD2 identical over 8 bases. Per the germline V gene, CDR1 is SGHVS and CDR2 is FQNEAQ. V lost 2 bases to trimming and J lost 3 bases; unmatched junction nucleotides: 9. The CDR3 is 17 amino acids.

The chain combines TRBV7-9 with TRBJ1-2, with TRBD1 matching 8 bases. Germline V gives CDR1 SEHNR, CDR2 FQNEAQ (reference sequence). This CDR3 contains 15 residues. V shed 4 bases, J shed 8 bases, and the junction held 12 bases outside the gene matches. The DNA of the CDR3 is TGTGCCAGCAGCTCTCCTCAGACAGGGGTCTACGGCTACACCTTC. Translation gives CASSSPQTGVYGYTF.

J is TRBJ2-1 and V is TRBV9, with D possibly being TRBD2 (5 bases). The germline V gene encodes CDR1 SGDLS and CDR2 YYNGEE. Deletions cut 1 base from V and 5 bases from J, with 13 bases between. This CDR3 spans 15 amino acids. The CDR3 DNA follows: TGTGCCAGCAGCGTATTAGGAGGATGGGACAATGAGCAGTTCTTC. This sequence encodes CASSVLGGWDNEQFF.

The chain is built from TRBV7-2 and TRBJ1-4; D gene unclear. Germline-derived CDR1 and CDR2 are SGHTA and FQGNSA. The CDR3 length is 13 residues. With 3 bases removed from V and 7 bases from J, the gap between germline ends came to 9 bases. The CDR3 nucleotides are TGTGCCAGCAGCTTCCCGGGAATTGAAAAACTGTTTTTT. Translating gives CASSFPGIEKLFF.

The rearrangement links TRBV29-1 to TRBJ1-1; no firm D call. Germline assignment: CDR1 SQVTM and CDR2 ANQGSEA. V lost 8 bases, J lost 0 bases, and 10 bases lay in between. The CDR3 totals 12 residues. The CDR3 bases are TGCAGCTCCCAGTCAGTGAACACTGAAGCTTTCTTT. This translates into CSSQSVNTEAFF.

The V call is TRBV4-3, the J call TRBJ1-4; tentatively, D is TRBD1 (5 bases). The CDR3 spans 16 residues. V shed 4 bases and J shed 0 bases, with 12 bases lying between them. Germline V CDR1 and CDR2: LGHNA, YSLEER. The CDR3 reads CASSPWDSATNEKLFF. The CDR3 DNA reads TGCGCCAGCAGCCCTTGGGACTCTGCAACTAATGAAAAACTGTTTTTT.

DNA for the CDR3: TGTGCCAGCAGCTTAGGGATAGACAGGGAGAGTGGTCAGCCCCAGCATTTT. Its protein product is CASSLGIDRESGQPQHF. The chain recombines TRBV7-9 with TRBJ1-5, with 7 bases aligning to TRBD1. This CDR3 contains 17 residues. Trimming at V came to 1 base and at J to 6 bases, leaving 12 bases not matched to a gene. Germline CDR1 SEHNR, CDR2 FQNEAQ (reference sequence).

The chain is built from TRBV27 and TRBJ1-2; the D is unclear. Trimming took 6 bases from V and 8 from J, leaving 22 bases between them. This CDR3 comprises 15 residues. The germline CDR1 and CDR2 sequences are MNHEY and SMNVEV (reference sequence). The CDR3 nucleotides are TGTGCCAGCAGCCCTACCTTCGACAAAAGTAAGGGCTACACCTTC. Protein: CASSPTFDKSKGYTF.

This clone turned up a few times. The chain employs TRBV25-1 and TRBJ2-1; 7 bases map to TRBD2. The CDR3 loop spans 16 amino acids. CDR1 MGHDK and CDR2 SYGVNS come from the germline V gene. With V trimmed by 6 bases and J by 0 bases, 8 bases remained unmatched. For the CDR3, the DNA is TGTGCCAGCAGCCATGAAACGGGGGGCTCCTACAATGAGCAGTTCTTC. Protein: CASSHETGGSYNEQFF.

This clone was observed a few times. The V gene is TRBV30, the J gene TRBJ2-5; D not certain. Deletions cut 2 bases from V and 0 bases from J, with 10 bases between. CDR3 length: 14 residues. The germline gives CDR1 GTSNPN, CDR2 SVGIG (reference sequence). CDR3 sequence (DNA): TGTGCCTGGAGTACCCCTCACTACCAAGAGACCCAGTACTTC. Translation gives CAWSTPHYQETQYF. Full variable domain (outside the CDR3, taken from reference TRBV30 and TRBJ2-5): SQTIHQWPATLVQPVGSPLSLECTVEGTSNPNLYWYRQAAGRGLQLLFYSVGIGQISSEVPQNLSASRPQDRQFILSSKKLLLSDSGFYLCAWSTPHYQETQYFGPGTRLLVL.

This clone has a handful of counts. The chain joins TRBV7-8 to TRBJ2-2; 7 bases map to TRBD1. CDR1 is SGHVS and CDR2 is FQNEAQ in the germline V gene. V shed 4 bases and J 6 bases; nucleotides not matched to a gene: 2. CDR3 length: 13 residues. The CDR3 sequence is CASSSQGAGELFF. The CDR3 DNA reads TGTGCCAGCAGCTCGCAGGGGGCCGGGGAGCTGTTTTTT. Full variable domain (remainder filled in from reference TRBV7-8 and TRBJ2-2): GAGVSQSPRYKVAKRGQDVALRCDPISGHVSLFWYQQALGQGPEFLTYFQNEAQLDKSGLPSDRFFAERPEGSVSTLKIQRTQQEDSAVYLCASSSQGAGELFFGEGSRLTVL.

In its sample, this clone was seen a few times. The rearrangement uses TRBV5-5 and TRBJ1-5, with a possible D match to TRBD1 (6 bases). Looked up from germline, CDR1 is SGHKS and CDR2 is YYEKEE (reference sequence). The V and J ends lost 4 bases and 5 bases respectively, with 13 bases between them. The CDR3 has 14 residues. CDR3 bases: TGTGCCAGCAGCCGGACAGTGAAGGATCAGCCCCAGCATTTT. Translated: CASSRTVKDQPQHF. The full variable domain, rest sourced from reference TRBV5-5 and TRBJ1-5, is DAGVTQSPTHLIKTRGQQVTLRCSPISGHKSVSWYQQVLGQGPQFIFQYYEKEERGRGNFPDRFSARQFPNYSSELNVNALLLGDSALYLCASSRTVKDQPQHFGDGTRLSIL.

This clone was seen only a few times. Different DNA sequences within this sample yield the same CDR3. For the CDR3, the DNA is TGTGCCAGCTCACCGGGACAGGGAGAGACCCAGTACTTC. Its protein is CASSPGQGETQYF. V gene TRBV18 combines with J gene TRBJ2-5; 9 positions match TRBD1. Per the germline V gene, CDR1 is KGHSH and CDR2 is LQKENI. With V trimmed by 3 bases and J by 4 bases, 0 bases remained unmatched. The CDR3 length is 13 residues.

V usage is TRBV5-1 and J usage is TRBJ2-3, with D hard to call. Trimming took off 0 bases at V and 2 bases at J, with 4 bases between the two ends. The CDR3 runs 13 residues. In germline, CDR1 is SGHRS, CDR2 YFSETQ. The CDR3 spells CASSLEPTDTQYF. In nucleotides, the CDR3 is TGCGCCAGCAGCTTGGAGCCCACAGATACGCAGTATTTT.

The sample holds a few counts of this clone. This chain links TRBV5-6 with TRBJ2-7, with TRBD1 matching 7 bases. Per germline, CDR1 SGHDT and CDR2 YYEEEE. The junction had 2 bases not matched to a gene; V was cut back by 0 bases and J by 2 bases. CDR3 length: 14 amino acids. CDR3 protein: CASSLGTGAYEQYF. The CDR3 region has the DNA TGTGCCAGCAGCTTGGGAACAGGGGCCTACGAGCAGTACTTC.

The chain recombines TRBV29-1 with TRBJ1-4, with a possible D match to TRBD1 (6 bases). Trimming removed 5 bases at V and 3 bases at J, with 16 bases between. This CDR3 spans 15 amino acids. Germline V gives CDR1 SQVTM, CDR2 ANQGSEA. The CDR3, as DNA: TGCAGCGTTTCACAGGGACCTGGGGCTAATGAAAAACTGTTTTTT. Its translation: CSVSQGPGANEKLFF.